The 13 T cell receptor beta chains listed next were all sequenced from one sample in a study of CD8+CD57+ T cells in acquired aplastic anemia. For CDR3 and TCR beta VDJ profiling, genomic DNA was the template used. MiXCR, applied by TCRdb to the reads, yields one record per CDR3 protein. The data show a few hundred thousand distinct CDR3 sequences, with approximately 70% seen just once and approximately 4% held by the top ten. The material sequenced was sorted CD4+, CD8+, or CD8+CD57+ T cells (not recorded which) from PBMCs. These receptor sequences come from a human donor in good health, serving as a control.

This clonotype has at least ten counts. The rearrangement links TRBV12-3 or TRBV12-4 to TRBJ1-4; TRBD1 matches 8 bases. The CDR3 runs 14 residues. V was pared by 6 bases and J by 7 bases, with 7 bases of the junction left unmatched. CDR3 sequence: CASSPRQGTEKLFF. CDR3 nucleotide sequence: TGTGCCAGCAGCCCTCGACAGGGGACTGAAAAACTGTTTTTT.

Remarks on this clonotype: The conserved phenylalanine or tryptophan is not found at the CDR3 terminus, so this likely reflects a read error. The DNA is left out, because the CDR3 cannot be placed on it with certainty; the CDR3 is given as TCRdb lists it. The chain has TRBV2 and TRBJ1-5; the table's D gene call, TRBD1, was not cross checked with the DNA. Per germline, CDR1 SNHLY and CDR2 FYNNEI. Including both end residues, the CDR3 is 15 amino acids long. The CDR3: CASSSDRRTEALFGQ.

This clonotype was counted at least ten times. The chain employs TRBV29-1 and TRBJ1-4; D not resolved. V gave up 0 bases and J gave up 2 bases, with 7 bases separating them. Germline V gene sequence: CDR1 SQVTM, CDR2 ANQGSEA. The CDR3 spans 14 residues. DNA of the CDR3: TGCAGCGTTGAAGATCCGGGGACTAATGAAAAACTGTTTTTT. Its translation is CSVEDPGTNEKLFF.

This chain links TRBV7-3 with TRBJ1-3; D is uncertain. V was pared by 3 bases and J by 14 bases, with 23 bases between. There are 15 residues in the CDR3. Germline V CDR1 and CDR2: SGHTA, FQGTGA. For the CDR3, the DNA is TGTGCCAGCAGCTTGGGCTCAGGATGGACGAGGAACGTATATTTT. It encodes CASSLGSGWTRNVYF.

As regards this clonotype: One end of the junction is discordant with germline, which a read error may explain. The chain combines TRBV10-3 with TRBJ2-3, with TRBD2 matching 10 bases. This CDR3 spans 17 amino acids. CDR1 and CDR2 (germline): ENHRY, SYGVKD. The CDR3 DNA sequence: TGTGCCAGCAGTGACGTGACAGGGCTAGCGGGGGAGGATACGCAGTATTTT. This codes for CASSDVTGLAGEDTQYF.

V is TRBV25-1 and J is TRBJ1-5; D might be TRBD1 (5 bases). This CDR3 comprises 16 residues. V lost 4 bases to trimming and J lost 1 base, with 14 bases between them. The germline V gene encodes CDR1 MGHDK and CDR2 SYGVNS. CDR3 DNA: TGTGCCAGCAGTGTACGGGGGTGGACAAGCAATCAGCCCCAGCATTTT. Amino acid sequence: CASSVRGWTSNQPQHF.

For this clonotype: The conserved closing phenylalanine or tryptophan is absent in this CDR3, likely reflecting a read error. No DNA is shown, since the ends of the CDR3 on it are uncertain; the CDR3 is the one TCRdb lists. This rearrangement joins TRBV7-9 to TRBJ2-7. CDR1 and CDR2 (germline): SEHNR, FQNEAQ (reference sequence). The CDR3 has 13 residues if both end residues are counted. The CDR3 sequence: CASTRRAPYETYY.

The gene calls are TRBV9 and TRBJ1-3; D call uncertain. The CDR3 extends over 15 amino acids. The V end was cut by 3 bases, the J end by 14 bases, with 24 bases between. The germline CDR1 and CDR2 sequences are SGDLS and YYNGEE. Here the CDR3 DNA reads TGTGCCAGCAGCGCAAGATCCGTGTCTGGGAACTATTTATATTTT. It translates to CASSARSVSGNYLYF.

The chain recombines TRBV29-1 with TRBJ1-2, with 8 positions matching TRBD1. The V gene end was trimmed by 8 bases and the J gene end by 3 bases; junction bases not matched to a gene: 8. The CDR3 length is 13 residues. Germline V lookup: CDR1 SQVTM, CDR2 ANQGSEA. The CDR3, as DNA: TGCAGCTTTGGACAGGGATCCGACTATGGCTACACCTTC. Protein product: CSFGQGSDYGYTF.

This clonotype has just one count. The missing conserved phenylalanine or tryptophan at the end of this CDR3 makes a read error likely. The DNA is omitted, as the CDR3 cannot be located on it reliably, and the CDR3 follows TCRdb's listing. The rearrangement uses TRBV7-3 and TRBJ1-1. The CDR3 has 13 amino acids, counting both end residues. Per the germline V gene, CDR1 is SGHTA and CDR2 is FQGTGA. CDR3 amino acids: CASSPAGSSTSGR.

J is TRBJ2-7 and V is TRBV7-8; D may be TRBD2 (6 bases). The V gene's germline CDR1 is SGHVS and CDR2 FQNEAQ. Trimming removed 4 bases at V and 6 bases at J, with 19 bases between. The CDR3 extends over 15 amino acids. The CDR3 spells CASSWGGIAATEQYF. The CDR3 DNA reads TGTGCCAGCAGCTGGGGCGGGATAGCGGCCACCGAGCAGTACTTC.

The chain links TRBV10-3 to TRBJ2-3; D is possibly TRBD1 or TRBD2 (5 bases each). The CDR3 consists of 11 residues. V was clipped by 8 bases and J by 8 bases, with 11 bases between them. Germline-derived CDR1 and CDR2 are ENHRY and SYGVKD. Here the CDR3 DNA reads TGTGCCATCCAGGCCGGGACTACGCAGTATTTT. This gives the protein CAIQAGTTQYF.

J is TRBJ2-5 and V is TRBV7-2; D is possibly TRBD1 or TRBD2 (5 bases each). The CDR3 is 16 amino acids. V gave up 3 bases and J gave up 9 bases, with 23 bases separating them. Germline V gene lookup returns CDR1 SGHTA and CDR2 FQGNSA. As DNA, the CDR3 is TGTGCCAGCAGCTTGACTCTGGGACCTGTCCAACCGCCCCAGTACTTC. Translating it yields CASSLTLGPVQPPQYF.